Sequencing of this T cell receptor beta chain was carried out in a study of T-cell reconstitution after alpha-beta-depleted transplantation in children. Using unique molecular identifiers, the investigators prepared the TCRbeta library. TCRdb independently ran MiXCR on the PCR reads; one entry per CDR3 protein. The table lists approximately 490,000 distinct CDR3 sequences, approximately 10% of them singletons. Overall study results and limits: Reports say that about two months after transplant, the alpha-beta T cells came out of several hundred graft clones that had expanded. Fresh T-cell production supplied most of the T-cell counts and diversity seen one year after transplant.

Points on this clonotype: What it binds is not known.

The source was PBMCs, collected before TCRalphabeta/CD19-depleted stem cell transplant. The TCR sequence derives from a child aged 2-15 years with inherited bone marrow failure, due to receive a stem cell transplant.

The CDR3 DNA follows: TGCGCCAGCAGCTCGGACAGGGCGAAGTACGAGCAGTACTTC. This sequence encodes CASSSDRAKYEQYF. The chain uses TRBV5-1 and TRBJ2-7; 8 bases fit TRBD1. CDR1 and CDR2 (germline): SGHRS, YFSETQ. The CDR3 is 14 amino acids. Trimming removed 3 bases from V and 4 bases from J; junction bases left unmatched: 6.